One and the same sample provided the 29 T cell receptor beta chains below, sequenced in a study of blood T cell repertoires in COVID-19. Clones were sequenced by immunoSEQ multiplex PCR, and TCRdb holds only the in-frame ones, with some missing. Seen here are about 290,000 clones, 85% observed once, and the top ten hold around 4%. Sequencing used peripheral blood. Receptors originate from a woman between 45 and 65 years old with active or convalescent COVID-19.

The chain links TRBV18 to TRBJ2-5, with TRBD2 as a possible D gene (5 bases). Germline lookup yields CDR1 KGHSH and CDR2 LQKENI. The CDR3 has 13 amino acids. Trimming took 1 base from V and 5 from J, leaving 8 bases between them. The CDR3 DNA follows: TGTGCCAGCTCACCACGGGAGCGGGAGACCCAGTACTTC. Protein product: CASSPRERETQYF.

The gene calls are TRBV7-6 and TRBJ2-2; 12 bases match TRBD2. V lost 3 bases to trimming and J lost 7 bases; unmatched junction nucleotides: 9. This CDR3 comprises 17 residues. Per the germline V gene, CDR1 is SGHVS and CDR2 is FNYEAQ. The CDR3 here is CASSLGLAGPPVGELFF. DNA of the CDR3: TGTGCCAGCAGCTTGGGACTAGCGGGCCCCCCCGTCGGGGAGCTGTTTTTT.

The J gene is TRBJ1-1, the V gene TRBV15, with a tentative D call TRBD1 (5 bases). CDR3 length: 16 amino acids. The germline V gene has CDR1 LNHNV and CDR2 YYDKDF (reference sequence). Trimming took off 0 bases at V and 5 bases at J, with 16 bases between the two ends. The CDR3: CATSRDTQRGLTEAFF. CDR3 DNA sequence: TGTGCCACCAGCAGAGATACACAGCGGGGGTTGACTGAAGCTTTCTTT.

This chain connects TRBV10-3 to TRBJ2-2; weak D call: TRBD2 (6 bases). The CDR3 runs to 13 residues. With 11 bases removed from V and 6 bases from J, the gap between germline ends came to 16 bases. Germline V gene data show CDR1 as ENHRY and CDR2 as SYGVKD. Written as DNA, the CDR3 is TGTGCCGGCCAGGAGGGTATTGCCGGGGAGCTGTTTTTT. It yields the protein CAGQEGIAGELFF.

V is TRBV10-2 and J is TRBJ2-3, with 8 positions matching TRBD2. The CDR3 contains 15 residues. J was trimmed by 3 bases and V by 2 bases; bases with no gene match: 4. CDR1 is WSHSY and CDR2 is SAAADI in the germline V gene. The CDR3 DNA is TGCGCCAGCAGTGAGAACGGGAGGGGGACAGATACGCAGTATTTT. It specifies CASSENGRGTDTQYF.

The chain has TRBV2 and TRBJ2-7, with TRBD2 identical over 8 bases. V dropped 5 bases and J dropped 3; count of bases not matched to a gene: 6. Per the germline V gene, CDR1 is SNHLY and CDR2 is FYNNEI. This CDR3 has 14 amino acids. CDR3 region: CASSRTGGSYEQYF. In DNA form, the CDR3 reads TGTGCCAGCAGTCGAACGGGAGGGAGCTACGAGCAGTACTTC.

Comment on this clone: As the CDR3 is not closed by the conserved phenylalanine or tryptophan, this likely results from a read error. The DNA is left out, because the CDR3 cannot be placed on it with certainty; the CDR3 is given as TCRdb lists it. The chain recombines TRBV7-9 with TRBJ2-7; the DNA was not used to check the table's D call, TRBD2. Germline V lookup: CDR1 SEHNR, CDR2 FQNEAQ (reference sequence). The CDR3 sequence runs 10 residues, both termini included. The CDR3 spells CASSARRVSS.

This clone was found once. V gene TRBV5-1 combines with J gene TRBJ2-7; D call uncertain. In germline, CDR1 is SGHRS, CDR2 YFSETQ. Trimming took 1 base from V and 0 from J, leaving 5 bases between them. This CDR3 has 13 residues. The CDR3 coding sequence is TGCGCCAGCAGCTTGACTCCCTCCTACGAGCAGTACTTC. It codes for CASSLTPSYEQYF.

This sequence joins TRBV18 and TRBJ2-1, with TRBD1 identical over 8 bases. This CDR3 spans 12 amino acids. J was trimmed by 7 bases and V by 10 bases; bases with no gene match: 6. Germline V gene lookup returns CDR1 KGHSH and CDR2 LQKENI. The CDR3 spells CATSTGENEQFF. In DNA form, the CDR3 reads TGTGCCACCTCGACAGGGGAGAATGAGCAGTTCTTC.

V gene TRBV6-5 combines with J gene TRBJ2-2; D remains unclear. The V and J ends lost 2 bases and 5 bases respectively, with 3 bases between them. The V gene's germline CDR1 is MNHEY and CDR2 SVGAGI. This CDR3 has 12 residues. CDR3 bases: TGTGCCAGCAGTTACCGGACCGGGGAGCTGTTTTTT. Translated, it gives CASSYRTGELFF.

This chain connects TRBV6-6 to TRBJ1-5; the match to TRBD1 covers 9 bases. CDR1 MNHNY and CDR2 SVGAGI come from the germline V gene (reference sequence). The CDR3 has 15 residues. The V gene end was trimmed by 5 bases and the J gene end by 4 bases; junction bases not matched to a gene: 6. CDR3 DNA sequence: TGTGCCAGCAGTCCCCTGGGACAGGGTAATCAGCCCCAGCATTTT. Translated: CASSPLGQGNQPQHF.

The genes are TRBV2 and TRBJ2-3; TRBD2 matches 11 bases. Trimming took 6 bases from V and 3 from J; bases not matched to a gene: 5. Per germline, CDR1 SNHLY and CDR2 FYNNEI. This CDR3 comprises 15 residues. The CDR3 DNA reads TGTGCCAGCAGGGAGACTAGCGGGGTTACAGATACGCAGTATTTT. Protein: CASRETSGVTDTQYF.

This clone was seen a single time. The V and J genes are TRBV5-1 and TRBJ1-2; D not resolved. The V end lost 3 bases, the J end lost 8 bases, and 14 bases lay between the germline ends. The CDR3 is made up of 13 amino acids. Germline loops: CDR1 SGHRS, CDR2 YFSETQ. This chain's CDR3 is CASSSRVAGGYTF. DNA for the CDR3: TGCGCCAGCAGCTCAAGGGTCGCGGGGGGCTACACCTTC.

This clone was counted ten times or more. V and J are TRBV5-1 and TRBJ2-1, with 9 positions matching TRBD1. Trimming removed 0 bases from V and 5 bases from J; junction bases left unmatched: 6. In germline, CDR1 is SGHRS, CDR2 YFSETQ. The CDR3 extends over 16 amino acids. The CDR3 nucleotides read TGCGCCAGCAGCTTGGTGTCCGGACAGGGGAACAATGAGCAGTTCTTC. Its protein is CASSLVSGQGNNEQFF.

The chain combines TRBV24-1 with TRBJ1-1, with 8 bases lining up with TRBD1. CDR1 KGHDR and CDR2 SFDVKD come from the germline V gene. This CDR3 is built from 17 residues. Trimming took 9 bases from V and 11 from J; bases not matched to a gene: 25. DNA of the CDR3: TGTGCCACCCCGACCGGGTCCTCGGGACAGGCCATTTCCGATGCTTTCTTT. It encodes CATPTGSSGQAISDAFF.

The chain links TRBV11-1 to TRBJ1-2; 8 nucleotides match TRBD1. Trimming at V came to 5 bases and at J to 8 bases, leaving 10 bases not matched to a gene. Germline V gives CDR1 SGHAT, CDR2 FQDESV (reference sequence). The CDR3 covers 14 residues. CDR3 in amino acids: CASSPGTGVRGYTF. DNA for the CDR3: TGTGCCAGCAGCCCCGGGACAGGTGTTCGGGGCTACACCTTC.

V and J are TRBV27 and TRBJ2-7; 9 positions match TRBD1. V lost 1 base, J lost 6 bases, and 7 bases stayed unmatched. This CDR3 region has 15 residues. Germline CDR1 MNHEY, CDR2 SMNVEV (reference sequence). As DNA, the CDR3 is TGTGCCAGCAGTTTATTGGGACAGGGTAATCTCGAGCAGTACTTC. This gives the protein CASSLLGQGNLEQYF.

This chain links TRBV7-2 with TRBJ2-3; 15 nucleotides agree with TRBD2. The CDR3 totals 18 residues. V was clipped by 3 bases and J by 4 bases; unmatched bases: 8. CDR1 is SGHTA and CDR2 is FQGNSA in the germline V gene. The DNA for the CDR3 is TGTGCCAGCAGCTTCCTTGGACTAGCGGGAGGGCCATCAGATACGCAGTATTTT. Translation gives CASSFLGLAGGPSDTQYF.

This rearrangement joins TRBV18 to TRBJ2-1; 10 positions match TRBD2. Germline V gene data show CDR1 as KGHSH and CDR2 as LQKENI. The CDR3 length is 15 residues. J lost 6 bases, V lost 3 bases, and 5 bases had no gene match. Here the CDR3 DNA reads TGTGCCAGCTCACCGGAGGGACTAGCGCTCAATGAGCAGTTCTTC. This translates into CASSPEGLALNEQFF.

The chain combines TRBV28 with TRBJ1-5, with no clear D. The CDR3 is 14 residues long. The V end lost 6 bases, the J end lost 5 bases, and 14 bases lay between the germline ends. Germline CDR1 reads MDHEN; CDR2 reads SYDVKM. DNA of the CDR3: TGTGCCAGCAGCCGGTCCGGGGTCCATCAGCCCCAGCATTTT. It yields the protein CASSRSGVHQPQHF.

The chain recombines TRBV10-2 with TRBJ2-1; 7 bases match TRBD2. V lost 6 bases to trimming and J lost 4 bases; unmatched junction nucleotides: 9. This CDR3 is 15 amino acids long. Germline V lookup: CDR1 WSHSY, CDR2 SAAADI. The CDR3 bases are TGCGCCAGCAGGTCAGCGGGACTCGGATACAATGAGCAGTTCTTC. Amino acid sequence: CASRSAGLGYNEQFF.

The chain joins TRBV28 to TRBJ2-7, with TRBD2 identical over 10 bases. Germline CDR1 and CDR2: MDHEN and SYDVKM. V shed 8 bases, J shed 4 bases, and the junction held 11 bases outside the gene matches. There are 15 residues in the CDR3. In DNA form, the CDR3 reads TGTGCCAGCGGGCAGGGGGGACTAGCGAGTTACGAGCAGTACTTC. It codes for CASGQGGLASYEQYF.

For this clone: The same CDR3 also results from other DNA sequences found in this sample. The J gene is TRBJ2-7, the V gene TRBV9, with D maybe TRBD1 (6 bases). CDR1 is SGDLS, CDR2 YYNGEE, per germline. The germline V and J ends were trimmed by 0 bases and 0 bases, with 19 bases remaining between them. The CDR3 is 18 residues long. For the CDR3, the DNA is TGTGCCAGCAGCGTAGGAGGGCGGACAGTCGCCAGCTCCTACGAGCAGTACTTC. It yields the protein CASSVGGRTVASSYEQYF.

The chain combines TRBV4-2 with TRBJ1-4; D call uncertain. The germline gives CDR1 LGHNA, CDR2 YNFKEQ. The CDR3 length is 16 residues. Between the trimmed V and J ends, which lost 0 bases and 8 bases, there was a span of 16 bases. The CDR3 here is CASSQDRARVAEKLFF. DNA for the CDR3: TGTGCCAGCAGCCAAGATCGTGCCCGGGTAGCAGAAAAACTGTTTTTT.

The rearrangement links TRBV6-5 to TRBJ2-7, with no clear D. Germline V gene sequence: CDR1 MNHEY, CDR2 SVGAGI. V was clipped by 6 bases and J by 8 bases, with 14 bases between them. The CDR3 extends over 12 amino acids. The CDR3 DNA is TGTGCCAGCAGAGCACCTTTAGCCCAGCAGTACTTC. Encoded protein: CASRAPLAQQYF.

The J gene is TRBJ1-1, the V gene TRBV5-4, with 9 positions matching TRBD1. J lost 1 base, V lost 1 base, and 5 bases had no gene match. Germline V gene data show CDR1 as SGHNT and CDR2 as YYREEE (reference sequence). CDR3 length equals 16 residues. CDR3 sequence reads: CASSLYGTGKNTEAFF. The CDR3 DNA reads TGTGCCAGCAGCTTGTACGGGACAGGGAAGAACACTGAAGCTTTCTTT.

This sequence joins TRBV2 and TRBJ2-1, with 7 bases matching TRBD2. This CDR3 is 18 amino acids long. Germline values: CDR1 SNHLY, CDR2 FYNNEI. J was trimmed by 3 bases and V by 7 bases; bases with no gene match: 18. The CDR3 DNA reads TGTGCCAGCACTAACCCGGAAGCGGGACTCAGGGACTACAATGAGCAGTTCTTC. Protein sequence: CASTNPEAGLRDYNEQFF.

This chain joins TRBV3-1 (or the pseudogene TRBV3-2) and TRBJ2-7; D might be TRBD1 (6 bases). V dropped 4 bases and J dropped 7 bases, with 23 bases sitting between them. The CDR3 is 16 amino acids. CDR1 and CDR2 from the germline V gene are LGHDT and YNNKEL (reference sequence). CDR3 protein: CASSRGGYGGRGEQYF. Written as DNA, the CDR3 is TGTGCCAGCAGCCGAGGGGGTTATGGAGGCCGGGGAGAGCAGTACTTC.

The chain carries TRBV23-1 and TRBJ2-7, with a weak D call TRBD2 (6 bases). TRBV23-1 is an ORF, with its function uncertain. V lost 7 bases to trimming and J lost 6 bases, with 16 bases between them. The CDR3 is 13 residues long. In DNA, the CDR3 is TGCGCCAGCACCCCTGGGAGGATTCCCGAGCAGTACTTC. It specifies CASTPGRIPEQYF.